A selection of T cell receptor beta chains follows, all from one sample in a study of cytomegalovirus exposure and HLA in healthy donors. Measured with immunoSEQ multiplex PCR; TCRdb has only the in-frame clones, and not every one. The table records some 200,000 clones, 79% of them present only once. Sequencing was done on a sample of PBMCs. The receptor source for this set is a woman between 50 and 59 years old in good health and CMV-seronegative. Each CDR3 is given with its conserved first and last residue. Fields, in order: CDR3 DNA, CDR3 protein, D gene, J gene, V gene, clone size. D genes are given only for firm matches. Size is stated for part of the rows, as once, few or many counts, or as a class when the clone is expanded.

TGTGCCAGCAGTTACTTGGGCCAGGGCACCGGGGAGCTGTTTTTT	CASSYLGQGTGELFF	.	TRBJ2-2	TRBV6-5	.
TGTGCCAGCAGCGCGGACAGGGCAGGGGAGCTGTTTTTT	CASSADRAGELFF	TRBD1	TRBJ2-2	TRBV9	.
TGCGCCAGCAGCCAAGATAGGGCAGGGGGCGCGGGGGGAAACACCATATATTTT	CASSQDRAGGAGGNTIYF	TRBD1	TRBJ1-3	TRBV4-3	.
TGTGCCAGCAGCTTATCGGGGGTGTCCTATAATTCACCCCTCCACTTT	CASSLSGVSYNSPLHF	.	TRBJ1-6	TRBV7-2	.
TGTGCCAGCAGCCATCCTTTCACCCTACAGACGATTCGGACCTACGAGCAGTACTTC	CASSHPFTLQTIRTYEQYF	.	TRBJ2-7	TRBV4-2	.
TGCGCCAGCAGCCAAGCAGGGAATGAAAAACTGTTTTTT	CASSQAGNEKLFF	.	TRBJ1-4	TRBV4-3	.
TGTGCCAGCAGCCAAGATCCTGGCGGCTACACCTTC	CASSQDPGGYTF	.	TRBJ1-2	TRBV14	.
TGTGCCAGCAGTTTAGGGCAGCCTGTGGCCTACGAGCAGTACTTC	CASSLGQPVAYEQYF	.	TRBJ2-7	TRBV28	few
TGTGCCAGCAGCTTAGTAGTCACCGGGGGGGAGCAGTACTTC	CASSLVVTGGEQYF	TRBD2	TRBJ2-7	TRBV7-2	once
TGTGCCAGCAGTTTAGTGGGGGCGCGGGACACTGAAGCTTTCTTT	CASSLVGARDTEAFF	.	TRBJ1-1	TRBV27	few
TGTGCCAGCAGCGTAGCTGCAACTAATGAAAAACTGTTTTTT	CASSVAATNEKLFF	.	TRBJ1-4	TRBV9	.
TGTGCCAGCAGCGTAGGCAGCGGGGGGGCAGGTGAGCAGTTCTTC	CASSVGSGGAGEQFF	TRBD2	TRBJ2-1	TRBV9	few
TGTGCCAGCAGCTTAGGGTTAGGGACAGGGACGGAGACCCAGTACTTC	CASSLGLGTGTETQYF	TRBD1	TRBJ2-5	TRBV11-2	.
TGTGCCAGCAGCGCTTTCTGGGAAGGGGGCTTCAATGAGCAGTTCTTC	CASSAFWEGGFNEQFF	TRBD1	TRBJ2-1	TRBV9	.
TGTGCCAGCAGCTTAGCGAGGCGGCAGGGGCTGAGCAATCAGCCCCAGCATTTT	CASSLARRQGLSNQPQHF	.	TRBJ1-5	TRBV7-8	.
TGTGCCAGCAGCTTAGATGGGACACCATCCTACGAGCAGTACTTC	CASSLDGTPSYEQYF	.	TRBJ2-7	TRBV7-9	.
TGTGCCACCAGCGGCCGCAACGTGCCACCAGCAGAAGGGCCCAGGGGGAGGTTTACGGAGACCCAGTACTTC	CATSGRNVPPAEGPRGRFTETQYF	.	TRBJ2-5	TRBV15	.
TGTGCCAGCACCGCGGGACAGGGCCCTCGGGAGCAGTTCTTC	CASTAGQGPREQFF	TRBD1	TRBJ2-1	TRBV6-1	.
TGTGCCAGCAGCTTAGCGAGACAGGGTAACTATGGCTACACCTTC	CASSLARQGNYGYTF	TRBD1	TRBJ1-2	TRBV5-4	.
TGTTCCAGCAGCCCCCTGACAGGGAACACTGAAGCTTTCTTT	CSSSPLTGNTEAFF	.	TRBJ1-1	TRBV7-9	.
TGTGCCAGCAGCCCCGGCAGGGGGCCCGGGGATCAGCCCCAGCATTTT	CASSPGRGPGDQPQHF	TRBD1	TRBJ1-5	TRBV11-2	.
TGTGCCAGCAGTTACGACGGGACAAGCTACGAGCAGTACTTC	CASSYDGTSYEQYF	.	TRBJ2-7	TRBV6-5	.
TGTGCCAGCAGCTTCGGACAGGCCAGGATAGATACGCAGTATTTT	CASSFGQARIDTQYF	TRBD1	TRBJ2-3	TRBV7-3	.
TGTGCCAGCAGGTGGTCTTTAGTGTACTATGGCTACACCTTC	CASRWSLVYYGYTF	.	TRBJ1-2	TRBV14	.
TGTGCCAGCAGCCCAGACAGGGGGAACTCCTACAATGAGCAGTTCTTC	CASSPDRGNSYNEQFF	TRBD1	TRBJ2-1	TRBV7-9	.
TGTGCCAGCAGCTTAGCTTCCATGGGGCTAGCCTACGAGCAGTACTTC	CASSLASMGLAYEQYF	.	TRBJ2-7	TRBV7-8	.
TGTGCCAGCACCCTAGGAACTAGCCTCTCCTACAATGAGCAGTTCTTC	CASTLGTSLSYNEQFF	.	TRBJ2-1	TRBV7-6	.
TGTGCCTGGAGTGTACGGGTATATGGCTACACCTTC	CAWSVRVYGYTF	.	TRBJ1-2	TRBV30	.
TGCGCCAGCAGCTTGGAAGGACAGATTTATCAGCCCCAGCATTTT	CASSLEGQIYQPQHF	.	TRBJ1-5	TRBV5-1	.
TGCAGCGTTACCTCCGCTAGGGGGGGTAGGAACAATGAGCAGTTCTTC	CSVTSARGGRNNEQFF	.	TRBJ2-1	TRBV29-1	.
TGCGCCAGCAGCCAAGATCCGGGACAGTTTAATGAAAAACTGTTTTTT	CASSQDPGQFNEKLFF	TRBD1	TRBJ1-4	TRBV4-3	.
TGCGCCAGCAGCTTGGAGGGAGAAGAGACCCAGTACTTC	CASSLEGEETQYF	.	TRBJ2-5	TRBV5-1	.
TGCGCCAGCAGCCGTACAACCGCCTCTTCTGGGGCCAACGTCCTGACTTTC	CASSRTTASSGANVLTF	.	TRBJ2-6	TRBV5-1	.
TGTGCCAGCAGCGTCAGGGGTCCCCCAGCCACCGGGGAGCTGTTTTTT	CASSVRGPPATGELFF	.	TRBJ2-2	TRBV28	.
TGTGCCAGCAGCTGGGACTCGCCAGATACGCAGTATTTT	CASSWDSPDTQYF	.	TRBJ2-3	TRBV13	.
TGCGCCAGCAGCCACGGACTAGCGGGAGAGGGGAACATTCAGTACTTC	CASSHGLAGEGNIQYF	TRBD2	TRBJ2-4	TRBV5-1	.